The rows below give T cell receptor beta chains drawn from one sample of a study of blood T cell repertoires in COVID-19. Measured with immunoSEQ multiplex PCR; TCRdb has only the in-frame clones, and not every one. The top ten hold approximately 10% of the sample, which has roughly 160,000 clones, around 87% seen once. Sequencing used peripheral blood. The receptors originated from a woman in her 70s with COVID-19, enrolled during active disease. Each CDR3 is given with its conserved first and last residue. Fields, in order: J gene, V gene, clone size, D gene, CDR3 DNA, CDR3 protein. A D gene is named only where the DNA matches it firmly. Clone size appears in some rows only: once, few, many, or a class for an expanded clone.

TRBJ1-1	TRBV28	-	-	TGTGCCAGCTCTATCGGGTCCTTGAAAGGCACTGAAGCTTTCTTT	CASSIGSLKGTEAFF
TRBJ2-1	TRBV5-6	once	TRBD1	TGTGCCAGCAGCTTAGCAGGGGGCCCTAGCAATGAGCAGTTCTTC	CASSLAGGPSNEQFF
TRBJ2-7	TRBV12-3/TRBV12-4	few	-	TGTGCCAGCAGTTTGAGCGTCTCCTACGAGCAGTACTTC	CASSLSVSYEQYF
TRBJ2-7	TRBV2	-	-	TGTGCCAGCAGCGACAGGCCGGGGGGCTCCTACGAGCAGTACTTC	CASSDRPGGSYEQYF
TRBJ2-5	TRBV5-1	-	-	TGCGCCAGCAGCTTGGCCGGGCAGGGTGGGTCCCAGTACTTC	CASSLAGQGGSQYF
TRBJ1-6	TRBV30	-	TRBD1	TGTGCCTGGAGTCGGGACAGGGGGCAAAATTCACCCCTCCACTTT	CAWSRDRGQNSPLHF
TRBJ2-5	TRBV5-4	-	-	TGTGCCAGCAGCAACGCCCAAACGGTAGTCCAAGAGACCCAGTACTTC	CASSNAQTVVQETQYF
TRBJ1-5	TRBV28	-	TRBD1	TGTGCCAGCAGAAACCGGGACAGGGGGATTCAGCCCCAGCATTTT	CASRNRDRGIQPQHF
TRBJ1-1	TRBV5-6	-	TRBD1	TGTGCCAGCAGCTTCCGCGGCAGAGGGGGCAAGAACACTGAAGCTTTCTTT	CASSFRGRGGKNTEAFF
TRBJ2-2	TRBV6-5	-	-	TGTGCCAGCAGCTCCAAACCTAGCGACACCGGGGAGCTGTTTTTT	CASSSKPSDTGELFF
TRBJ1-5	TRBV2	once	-	TGTGCCAGCAGTGAAGAGATTGTACTTCAGCCCCAGCATTTT	CASSEEIVLQPQHF
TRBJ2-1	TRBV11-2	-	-	TGTGCCAGCAGCTTGGGCGGGGTATACAATGAGCAGTTCTTC	CASSLGGVYNEQFF
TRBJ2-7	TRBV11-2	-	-	TGTGCCAGCAGCTTAGGCCGGGGCGAGCAGTACTTC	CASSLGRGEQYF
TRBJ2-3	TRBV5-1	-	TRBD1	TGCGCCAGCAGCCCTACAGGGGGCGACACAGATACGCAGTATTTT	CASSPTGGDTDTQYF
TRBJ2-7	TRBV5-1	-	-	TGCGCCAGCAGCTTGGACAGGGTGGTACACGAGCAGTACTTC	CASSLDRVVHEQYF
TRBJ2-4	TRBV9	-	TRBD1	TGTGCCAGCAGCGATCCAATACAGGGGGCGGCCAAAAACATTCAGTACTTC	CASSDPIQGAAKNIQYF
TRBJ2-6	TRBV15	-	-	TGTGCCACCAGCAGAGATCCAGGGGCTGGGGCCAACGTCCTGACTTTC	CATSRDPGAGANVLTF
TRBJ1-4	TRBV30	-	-	TGTGCCTGTTACGGTCCAAATGAAAAACTGTTTTTT	CACYGPNEKLFF
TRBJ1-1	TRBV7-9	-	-	TGTGCCAGCAGCTTAGGGCGAGGGAACACTGAAGCTTTCTTT	CASSLGRGNTEAFF
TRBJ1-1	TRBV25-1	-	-	TGTGCCAGCAGTGAAGGGGACTTTGAAGCTTTCTTT	CASSEGDFEAFF
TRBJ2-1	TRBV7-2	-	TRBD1	TGTGCCAGCAGCTTACAGCCAGGACAGGGGTTAAATGAGCAGTTCTTC	CASSLQPGQGLNEQFF
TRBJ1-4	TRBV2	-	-	TGTGCCAGCAGTAGCCAGGGGTTTGTTGAAAAACTGTTTTTT	CASSSQGFVEKLFF
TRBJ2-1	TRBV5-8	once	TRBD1	TGTGCCAGCAGCGACAGGACAGGGGGCGTTTATTGGGAAAATGAGCAGTTCTTC	CASSDRTGGVYWENEQFF
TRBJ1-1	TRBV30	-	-	TGTGCCTGGACCGACGGGGGGGACACTGAAGCTTTCTTT	CAWTDGGDTEAFF